Sequencing of this T cell receptor beta chain was carried out in a study of shared clonotypes between healthy human individuals. Study context: Each donor's CD4 naive and CD4 memory cells filled three plates apiece, CD8 naive two, and CD8 memory one. Points from the study as a whole: Sampling used blood alone; tissue repertoires probably differ. Though the depth was large, rarefaction showed that sorted-subset sequencing was incomplete.

On this clone itself: What it binds is unknown.

Germline V gives CDR1 MDHEN, CDR2 SYDVKM. The CDR3 is 15 residues long. Trimming took 6 bases from V and 4 from J; bases not matched to a gene: 5. Profiled with immunoSEQ multiplex PCR; TCRdb holds only in-frame clones, not every one. The sample has about 2.4 million clones, around nine tenths seen once. From CD4+ cells came CD45RA+ naive and CD45RA-negative memory subsets. Sequencing input: naive CD4+ T cells sorted from blood. Sample subset: CD45RA+ positively selected. The V gene is TRBV28, the J gene TRBJ2-2; 10 positions agree with TRBD2. The receptor comes from a man between 18 and 35 years old in good health. The CDR3 DNA reads TGTGCCAGCAGCCTCGGGACTAGCGTCACCGGGGAGCTGTTTTTT. Translation gives CASSLGTSVTGELFF.